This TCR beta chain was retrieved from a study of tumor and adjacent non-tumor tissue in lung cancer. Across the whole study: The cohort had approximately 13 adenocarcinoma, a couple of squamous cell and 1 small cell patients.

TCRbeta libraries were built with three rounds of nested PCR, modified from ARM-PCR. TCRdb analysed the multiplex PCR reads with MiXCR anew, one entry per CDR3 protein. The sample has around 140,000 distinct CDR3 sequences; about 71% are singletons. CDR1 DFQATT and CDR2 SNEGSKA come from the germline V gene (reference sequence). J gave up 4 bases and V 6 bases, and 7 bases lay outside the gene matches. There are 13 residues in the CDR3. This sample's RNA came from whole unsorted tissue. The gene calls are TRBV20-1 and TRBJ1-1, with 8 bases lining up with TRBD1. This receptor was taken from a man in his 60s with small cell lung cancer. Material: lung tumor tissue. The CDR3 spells CSALRQGITEAFF. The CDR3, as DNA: TGCAGTGCGTTACGACAGGGGATCACTGAAGCTTTCTTT.